What follows are 32 T cell receptor beta chains derived from one specimen sequenced in a study of identical twins. TCRdb independently ran MiXCR on the 5' RACE reads; one entry per CDR3 protein. The sample holds some 900,000 distinct CDR3 sequences; 12% are singletons and the top ten take 1.5% to 2%. The sample also formed part of further work on yellow fever vaccine responses in identical twins.

The sample was PBMCs. All receptors derive from a woman aged 18-30 years in good health.

This clonotype has ten or more counts. The V gene is TRBV5-1, the J gene TRBJ1-1; D gene unclear. The ends were cut back, 0 bases at V and 7 bases at J, with 7 bases in the middle. The CDR3 contains 12 residues. The germline V gene has CDR1 SGHRS and CDR2 YFSETQ. The CDR3 coding sequence is TGCGCCAGCAGCTTGGCCGGCTATGAAGCTTTCTTT. As protein: CASSLAGYEAFF.

The V and J genes are TRBV7-9 and TRBJ2-3; D may be TRBD1 (6 bases). V was trimmed by 2 bases and J by 1 base, leaving 16 bases between them. In germline, CDR1 is SEHNR, CDR2 FQNEAQ (reference sequence). The CDR3 runs 17 residues. The CDR3: CASSLMLTGPRTDTQYF. CDR3 DNA sequence: TGTGCCAGCAGCTTAATGCTTACAGGGCCGCGCACAGATACGCAGTATTTT.

This rearrangement joins TRBV29-1 to TRBJ1-2; D gene unclear. The length of the CDR3 is 12 residues. Germline lookup yields CDR1 SQVTM and CDR2 ANQGSEA. The V and J ends lost 3 bases and 4 bases respectively, with 9 bases between them. The CDR3 protein is CSVDRGIYGYTF. The CDR3 nucleotides are TGCAGCGTTGATCGTGGAATCTATGGCTACACCTTC.

The chain carries TRBV3-1 and TRBJ2-1, with 10 bases fitting TRBD2. The ends lost 0 bases at V and 10 bases at J; junction bases unmatched: 9. Germline lookup yields CDR1 LGHDT and CDR2 YNNKEL (reference sequence). The CDR3 loop spans 16 amino acids. CDR3 nucleotides: TGTGCCAGCAGCCAAGAGGCGCTAGCGGGAGTAGGGGAGCAGTTCTTC. It is translated as CASSQEALAGVGEQFF.

The chain couples TRBV12-3 or TRBV12-4 to TRBJ2-3; TRBD1 agrees at 7 bases. This CDR3 comprises 15 residues. J was trimmed by 1 base and V by 5 bases; bases with no gene match: 6. The CDR3 sequence: CASSQGDSRTDTQYF. Here the CDR3 DNA reads TGTGCCAGCAGTCAGGGGGACAGCCGCACAGATACGCAGTATTTT.

Concerning this clonotype: The conserved phenylalanine or tryptophan normally closing the CDR3 is absent here, so this likely arose from a read error. The chain uses TRBV12-3 or TRBV12-4 and TRBJ1-1; 9 bases match TRBD1. The CDR3 runs 14 residues. Trimming cost V 4 bases and J 2 bases; bases outside gene matches: 2. The CDR3 coding sequence is TGTGCCAGCAGTTCGACAGGGGGAAACACTGAAGCTTTCTTA. Protein product: CASSSTGGNTEAFL.

The CDR3 bases are TGTGCCAGCAGCCTGGTCGTTTACTATGGCTACACCTTC. Translating gives CASSLVVYYGYTF. The chain joins TRBV28 to TRBJ1-2; D is ambiguous. The CDR3 sequence is 13 residues long. The germline V gene encodes CDR1 MDHEN and CDR2 SYDVKM. The V gene lost 6 bases and the J gene lost 3 bases, with 11 bases spanning the gap.

The rearrangement joins TRBV7-9 to TRBJ2-7; D perhaps matches TRBD1 (5 bases). V lost 6 bases to trimming and J lost 4 bases, with 13 bases between them. This CDR3 has 13 amino acids. CDR1 SEHNR and CDR2 FQNEAQ come from the germline V gene (reference sequence). In DNA form, the CDR3 reads TGTGCCAGCAGTTCCAGGGATGTGTACGAGCAGTACTTC. Encoded protein: CASSSRDVYEQYF.

V and J are TRBV28 and TRBJ2-7; no clear D. Looked up from germline, CDR1 is MDHEN and CDR2 is SYDVKM. Between the trimmed V and J ends, which lost 5 bases and 3 bases, there was a span of 17 bases. The CDR3 covers 15 residues. CDR3 sequence reads: CASSPRVMGFYEQYF. CDR3 nucleotide sequence: TGTGCCAGCAGTCCCCGTGTGATGGGGTTCTACGAGCAGTACTTC.

This clonotype was found a few times. The CDR3 DNA reads as TGTGCCAGCAGCTTATGGTCCGGAGCCGCGACGGGGGATGAGCAGTTCTTC. Translated, it gives CASSLWSGAATGDEQFF. This chain uses TRBV7-9 with TRBJ2-1; a possible D gene is TRBD2 (6 bases). Trimming pared 2 bases from V and 8 bases from J, leaving 22 bases between. The CDR3 consists of 17 residues. Germline V gene lookup returns CDR1 SEHNR and CDR2 FQNEAQ (reference sequence).

This clonotype was detected only a few times. This sequence joins TRBV20-1 and TRBJ1-1; D perhaps matches TRBD1 (6 bases). V lost 5 bases to trimming and J lost 7 bases, with 17 bases between them. CDR3 length: 13 amino acids. Germline assignment: CDR1 DFQATT and CDR2 SNEGSKA (reference sequence). As DNA, the CDR3 is TGCAGTGCTCGGAAGGACAGACTGGGTGAAGCTTTCTTT. Translating gives CSARKDRLGEAFF.

This clonotype was seen many times. The J gene is TRBJ2-1, the V gene TRBV3-1; TRBD1 aligns across 12 bases. Germline CDR1 and CDR2: LGHDT and YNNKEL (reference sequence). This CDR3 comprises 15 residues. With 2 bases clipped from V and 9 bases from J, the junction kept 5 bases outside the gene matches. CDR3 amino acids: CASSQWDRGRIEQFF. CDR3 coding DNA: TGTGCCAGCAGCCAATGGGACAGGGGGCGAATTGAGCAGTTCTTC.

The chain links TRBV20-1 to TRBJ2-3; D uncertain. V was clipped by 1 base and J by 2 bases, with 7 bases between them. Per the germline V gene, CDR1 is DFQATT and CDR2 is SNEGSKA (reference sequence). The CDR3 loop spans 13 amino acids. CDR3 coding DNA: TGCAGTGCTAGAGGGATAAACACAGATACGCAGTATTTT. Protein product: CSARGINTDTQYF.

This clonotype was seen many times. The genes are TRBV15 and TRBJ2-1; 8 bases fit TRBD1. Germline CDR1 is LNHNV and CDR2 is YYDKDF (reference sequence). This CDR3 comprises 17 residues. The V gene end was trimmed by 0 bases and the J gene end by 5 bases; junction bases not matched to a gene: 9. Here the CDR3 DNA reads TGTGCCACCAGCAGAGATCTCTGGGACAGGCCGAACAATGAGCAGTTCTTC. It codes for CATSRDLWDRPNNEQFF.

This clonotype has only a few counts. The CDR3 reads CASLTPGANVLTF. The CDR3 DNA reads TGTGCCAGCCTTACCCCTGGGGCCAACGTCCTGACTTTC. The gene calls are TRBV6-6 and TRBJ2-6; no clear D. The V gene lost 8 bases and the J gene lost 2 bases, with 7 bases spanning the gap. The CDR3 runs to 13 residues. Germline V gives CDR1 MNHNY, CDR2 SVGAGI (reference sequence).

This clonotype has only one observation. The CDR3 coding sequence is TGCGCCAGCAGCCAAGATTCGAGGTACGAGCAGTACTTC. It yields the protein CASSQDSRYEQYF. The V call is TRBV4-1, the J call TRBJ2-7; D is uncertain. V lost 0 bases, J lost 4 bases, and 7 bases lay in between. The CDR3 sequence is 13 residues long. Germline V lookup: CDR1 MGHRA, CDR2 YSYEKL.

The V gene is TRBV3-1, the J gene TRBJ2-1; D is perhaps TRBD1 (6 bases). CDR3 length equals 12 residues. Between the trimmed V and J ends, which lost 9 bases and 5 bases, there was a span of 11 bases. Germline V gene data show CDR1 as LGHDT and CDR2 as YNNKEL (reference sequence). The CDR3 reads CASQGWDNEQFF. As DNA, the CDR3 is TGTGCCAGTCAGGGGTGGGACAATGAGCAGTTCTTC.

The genes are TRBV20-1 and TRBJ2-1, with D tentatively TRBD2 (5 bases). This CDR3 has 15 amino acids. Germline CDR1 reads DFQATT; CDR2 reads SNEGSKA (reference sequence). CDR3 protein: CSAISGITSIDEQFF. The CDR3 DNA reads TGCAGCGCCATCTCCGGGATTACTTCCATCGATGAGCAGTTCTTC.

This clonotype has more than one count but fewer than ten. The CDR3 protein is CASSWDMGRNEQFF. The CDR3 nucleotides read TGTGCCAGCAGCTGGGATATGGGCAGGAATGAGCAGTTCTTC. The chain has TRBV28 and TRBJ2-1; D is unclear. Germline V CDR1 and CDR2: MDHEN, SYDVKM. The V end was cut by 6 bases, the J end by 7 bases, with 16 bases between. CDR3 length equals 14 residues.

The sample holds a few counts of this clonotype. At one end, the junction sequence differs from germline, possibly due to a read error. The genes are TRBV27 and TRBJ2-2; D is possibly TRBD1 or TRBD2 (5 bases each). Germline CDR1 reads MNHEY; CDR2 reads SMNVEV (reference sequence). This CDR3 contains 14 residues. This chain's CDR3 is CASSLSRVPGELCF. The CDR3 nucleotides read TGTGCCAGCAGTTTATCCAGGGTCCCCGGGGAGCTGTGTTTT.

This chain links TRBV19 with TRBJ2-1; D unclear. Germline V CDR1 and CDR2: LNHDA, SQIVND (reference sequence). Trimming cost V 3 bases and J 8 bases, with 11 bases left between them. The CDR3 covers 13 residues. CDR3 sequence: CASSITLPDEQFF. The CDR3 nucleotides are TGTGCCAGTAGTATCACTCTACCCGATGAGCAGTTCTTC.

V gene TRBV7-9 combines with J gene TRBJ1-2; TRBD1 is a possible D gene (5 bases). The germline V gene has CDR1 SEHNR and CDR2 FQNEAQ (reference sequence). Trimming left V 5 bases short and J 8 bases short, with 24 bases between. There are 16 residues in the CDR3. CDR3 nucleotides: TGTGCCAGCAGCCCGGGGCCGGGAACTTACTTGGAAGGCTACACCTTC. Protein product: CASSPGPGTYLEGYTF.

This rearrangement joins TRBV20-1 to TRBJ2-3; the D call may be TRBD1 or TRBD2 (5 bases each). The CDR3 has 15 residues. Between the trimmed V and J ends, which lost 4 bases and 0 bases, there was a span of 14 bases. Germline V lookup: CDR1 DFQATT, CDR2 SNEGSKA (reference sequence). This CDR3 reads CSATQGASSTDTQYF. The CDR3 bases are TGCAGTGCTACCCAGGGAGCGTCAAGCACAGATACGCAGTATTTT.

CDR3 loop: CSAHSTSGTDTQYF. As DNA, the CDR3 is TGCAGTGCTCACTCCACTAGCGGGACAGATACGCAGTATTTT. V and J are TRBV20-1 and TRBJ2-3; 9 bases map to TRBD2. V was clipped by 5 bases and J by 3 bases; unmatched bases: 6. The CDR3 has 14 residues. The V gene's germline CDR1 is DFQATT and CDR2 SNEGSKA (reference sequence).

This clonotype was picked up a small number of times. The chain couples TRBV20-1 to TRBJ1-2; 8 nucleotides match TRBD1. The germline gives CDR1 DFQATT, CDR2 SNEGSKA (reference sequence). J was trimmed by 4 bases and V by 6 bases; bases with no gene match: 7. This CDR3 comprises 13 residues. The CDR3 DNA sequence: TGCAGTGCCCGGACAGGGCTTGCCTATGGCTACACCTTC. Protein: CSARTGLAYGYTF.

Details on this clonotype: This may arise from a read error, as a much more abundant clone is one base away. The V and J genes are TRBV12-3 or TRBV12-4 and TRBJ1-5, with D possibly TRBD1 on 5 matching bases. Trimming took off 7 bases at V and 3 bases at J, with 10 bases between the two ends. The CDR3 is 13 residues long. The CDR3 sequence: CASTHGTNQPQHF. The DNA of the CDR3 is TGTGCCAGCACCCACGGGACCAATCAGCCCCAGCATTTT.

Ten or more counts support this clonotype. The chain has TRBV20-1 and TRBJ2-3; D not resolved. Trimming removed 5 bases at V and 4 bases at J, with 10 bases between. This CDR3 is built from 12 residues. CDR1 is DFQATT, CDR2 SNEGSKA, per germline (reference sequence). The CDR3 reads CSAPNQADTQYF. The CDR3 nucleotides read TGCAGTGCTCCAAATCAGGCAGATACGCAGTATTTT.

V usage is TRBV3-1 and J usage is TRBJ2-3, with TRBD2 matching 8 bases. Germline V gene lookup returns CDR1 LGHDT and CDR2 YNNKEL (reference sequence). Germline trimming cut 5 bases from V and 1 base from J; bases unmatched to any gene: 8. The CDR3 extends over 16 amino acids. CDR3 protein: CASSSHPGGGTDTQYF. In nucleotides, the CDR3 is TGTGCCAGCAGCTCTCACCCCGGGGGGGGCACAGATACGCAGTATTTT.

This chain links TRBV13 with TRBJ2-7; weak D call: TRBD1 (6 bases). There are 17 residues in the CDR3. V lost 5 bases, J lost 1 base, and 21 bases lay in between. The germline V gene encodes CDR1 PRHDT and CDR2 FYEKMQ (reference sequence). The CDR3 coding sequence is TGTGCCAGCAGCGAAACTGGGACACCGGTTTTGTCCTACGAGCAGTACGTC. It is translated as CASSETGTPVLSYEQYV.

The rearrangement uses TRBV25-1 and TRBJ2-7; D not resolved. Looked up from germline, CDR1 is MGHDK and CDR2 is SYGVNS. The CDR3 has 13 residues. Trimming shortened V by 3 bases and J by 7 bases, and 13 bases separated the two germline ends. CDR3 bases: TGTGCCAGCAGTGAGTCACTTGTTTGGGAGCAGTACTTC. Its protein is CASSESLVWEQYF.

This clonotype is categorized as medium-sized. This chain uses TRBV5-8 with TRBJ2-1; no clear D. Per the germline V gene, CDR1 is SGHTS and CDR2 is YDEGEE. V was cut by 1 base and J by 4 bases, with 9 bases left in between. This CDR3 is built from 14 residues. The DNA for the CDR3 is TGTGCCAGCAGCTTGCCACCCTATTACAATGAGCAGTTCTTC. Its translation: CASSLPPYYNEQFF.

CDR3 sequence (DNA): TGCGCCAGCATGTCACCAGGCACAGATACGCAGTATTTT. Encoded protein: CASMSPGTDTQYF. V gene TRBV10-1 combines with J gene TRBJ2-3; D call uncertain. The CDR3 sequence is 13 residues long. Germline assignment: CDR1 WNHNN and CDR2 SYGVQD (reference sequence). V was cut by 7 bases and J by 1 base, with 9 bases left in between.